Listed below are T cell receptor beta chains from one sample, sequenced in a study of T-cell reconstitution after alpha-beta-depleted transplantation in children. A single record per CDR3 protein comes from TCRdb applying MiXCR to the PCR reads. Of 150,000 to 250,000 distinct CDR3 sequences listed, about 14% are singletons. The source was PBMCs from the stem cell graft donor, collected from the stem cell graft. These TCRs come from a human donor who donated a stem cell graft to a child with acute lymphoblastic leukemia. Both conserved end residues are part of each CDR3. D genes are given only for firm matches. For some rows the clone size is stated as once, few or many, or as a class when expanded; others skip it.

CDR3nt: TGTGCCAGCAGCCCCCGGCGGGATACAGATACGCAGTATTTT
CDR3aa: CASSPRRDTDTQYF
abundance: many
d_gene: .
v_gene: TRBV7-9
j_gene: TRBJ2-3

CDR3nt: TGCAGTGCAAGGACAGAAGGAGAGACCCAGTACTTC
CDR3aa: CSARTEGETQYF
abundance: few
d_gene: .
v_gene: TRBV20-1
j_gene: TRBJ2-5

CDR3nt: TGCAGTGCACTAGGACTAGCGGCTAGCACAGATACGCAGTATTTT
CDR3aa: CSALGLAASTDTQYF
abundance: few
d_gene: TRBD2
v_gene: TRBV20-1
j_gene: TRBJ2-3

CDR3nt: TGTGCCAGCAGCCAACATCTGGCAGATACGCAGTATTTT
CDR3aa: CASSQHLADTQYF
abundance: many
d_gene: .
v_gene: TRBV7-6
j_gene: TRBJ2-3

CDR3nt: TGCGCCAGCAGCTTGCTTGCAACTAATGAAAAACTGTTTTTT
CDR3aa: CASSLLATNEKLFF
abundance: many
d_gene: .
v_gene: TRBV5-1
j_gene: TRBJ1-4

CDR3nt: TGCAGTGCTTCGAAGAGCGGGAGCTTGCACGAGCAGTACTTC
CDR3aa: CSASKSGSLHEQYF
abundance: many
d_gene: TRBD2
v_gene: TRBV20-1
j_gene: TRBJ2-7

CDR3nt: TGTGCCAGCAGTTCGCCCGTGGCCCCTAGCACAGATACGCAGTATTTT
CDR3aa: CASSSPVAPSTDTQYF
abundance: many
d_gene: .
v_gene: TRBV27
j_gene: TRBJ2-3

CDR3nt: TGTGCCAGCAGTTGGCCCGGGGAATACCAAGAGACCCAGTACTTC
CDR3aa: CASSWPGEYQETQYF
abundance: few
d_gene: .
v_gene: TRBV28
j_gene: TRBJ2-5

CDR3nt: TGTGCCAGCAGTTACTCCCCACCGGGACTAGCGGGAGGGAAGTACGAGCAGTACTTC
CDR3aa: CASSYSPPGLAGGKYEQYF
abundance: few
d_gene: TRBD2
v_gene: TRBV6-5
j_gene: TRBJ2-7

CDR3nt: TGCGCCAGCAGCTTAGGGGACGCCTCCTACAATGAGCAGTTCTTC
CDR3aa: CASSLGDASYNEQFF
abundance: few
d_gene: .
v_gene: TRBV5-1
j_gene: TRBJ2-1

CDR3nt: TGTGCCAGCAGCTTAGGAGGCGTATCTGAGCAGTTCTTC
CDR3aa: CASSLGGVSEQFF
abundance: many
d_gene: .
v_gene: TRBV7-8
j_gene: TRBJ2-1

CDR3nt: TGCGCCAGCAGCCACGACAGCTATACTAACTATGGCTACACCTTC
CDR3aa: CASSHDSYTNYGYTF
abundance: many
d_gene: .
v_gene: TRBV5-1
j_gene: TRBJ1-2

CDR3nt: TGTGCCAGCAGCTTTACAGGGTCCTCTTACAATGAGCAGTTCTTC
CDR3aa: CASSFTGSSYNEQFF
abundance: few
d_gene: .
v_gene: TRBV5-5
j_gene: TRBJ2-1

CDR3nt: TGCGCCAGCAGCCTTGCGACAGACTTCAGCACAGATACGCAGTATTTT
CDR3aa: CASSLATDFSTDTQYF
abundance: .
d_gene: .
v_gene: TRBV5-1
j_gene: TRBJ2-3

CDR3nt: TGCAGTGCCAATTGGCAACAGGGGATCGAGCAGTACTTC
CDR3aa: CSANWQQGIEQYF
abundance: once
d_gene: TRBD1
v_gene: TRBV20-1
j_gene: TRBJ2-7

CDR3nt: TGCGCCAGCAGCAACCAACGACTAGCCCTACAAGAGACCCAGTACTTC
CDR3aa: CASSNQRLALQETQYF
abundance: .
d_gene: TRBD2
v_gene: TRBV10-2
j_gene: TRBJ2-5

CDR3nt: TGTGCCAGCAGCTTAGCTACGAACACCGGGGAGCTGTTTTTT
CDR3aa: CASSLATNTGELFF
abundance: many
d_gene: .
v_gene: TRBV7-9
j_gene: TRBJ2-2

CDR3nt: TGCAGTGCTAGTCTGGGAGTTACCCAAAACATTCAGTACTTC
CDR3aa: CSASLGVTQNIQYF
abundance: many
d_gene: .
v_gene: TRBV20-1
j_gene: TRBJ2-4

CDR3nt: TGCGCCAGCAGCCCCGGGTCGTTAAATCAGCCCCAGCATTTT
CDR3aa: CASSPGSLNQPQHF
abundance: many
d_gene: .
v_gene: TRBV5-1
j_gene: TRBJ1-5

CDR3nt: TGTGCCTTCAGTTTAGTTCAAGTTGGCGGCACCCCAACAAAGGAAGCTTTCTTT
CDR3aa: CAFSLVQVGGTPTKEAFF
abundance: .
d_gene: .
v_gene: TRBV12-3/TRBV12-4
j_gene: TRBJ1-1

CDR3nt: TGCGCCAGCAGCCAACGGGACGGCTATCAGCCCCAGCATTTT
CDR3aa: CASSQRDGYQPQHF
abundance: few
d_gene: .
v_gene: TRBV4-1
j_gene: TRBJ1-5

CDR3nt: TGCAGTGCTAGCCATTGGAGCGGGACCTACAATGAGCAGTTCTTC
CDR3aa: CSASHWSGTYNEQFF
abundance: many
d_gene: TRBD2
v_gene: TRBV20-1
j_gene: TRBJ2-1

CDR3nt: TGTGCAAGTCGCTTCCGTAGGCCACCCTCCTACAATGAGCAGTTCTTC
CDR3aa: CASRFRRPPSYNEQFF
abundance: .
d_gene: .
v_gene: TRBV12-2
j_gene: TRBJ2-1

CDR3nt: TGTGCCAGCAGCGTAGGACTAGCGGAGGGCGAGCAGTACTTC
CDR3aa: CASSVGLAEGEQYF
abundance: many
d_gene: TRBD2
v_gene: TRBV9
j_gene: TRBJ2-7

CDR3nt: TGTGCCAGCAGCCACCAGGGCCCTAGCGGGATCAATGAGCAGTTCTTC
CDR3aa: CASSHQGPSGINEQFF
abundance: many
d_gene: TRBD2
v_gene: TRBV12-3/TRBV12-4
j_gene: TRBJ2-1

CDR3nt: TGTGCCAGCAGCTTAGCTCTTGGACAGGGGGCCGGGGCTTTCTTT
CDR3aa: CASSLALGQGAGAFF
abundance: many
d_gene: TRBD1
v_gene: TRBV7-2
j_gene: TRBJ1-1

CDR3nt: TGCAGCGCCAGCGGCTACAATGAGCAGTTCTTC
CDR3aa: CSASGYNEQFF
abundance: many
d_gene: .
v_gene: TRBV29-1
j_gene: TRBJ2-1

CDR3nt: TGTGCCAGCAGCTTACAAGAGGAGGTGTCTAATGAAAAACTGTTTTTT
CDR3aa: CASSLQEEVSNEKLFF
abundance: .
d_gene: .
v_gene: TRBV7-9
j_gene: TRBJ1-4

CDR3nt: TGTGCCAGCAGGTTGGGAGGGGGCTCCGAGGAGACCCAGTACTTC
CDR3aa: CASRLGGGSEETQYF
abundance: few
d_gene: .
v_gene: TRBV12-3/TRBV12-4
j_gene: TRBJ2-5

CDR3nt: TGTGCCAGCAGCTCAAGAGAGACCTACGAGCAGTACTTC
CDR3aa: CASSSRETYEQYF
abundance: many
d_gene: .
v_gene: TRBV7-9
j_gene: TRBJ2-7

CDR3nt: TGCAGTGCTAGAGGGCCTTTCTGGGCAGATACGCAGTATTTT
CDR3aa: CSARGPFWADTQYF
abundance: many
d_gene: .
v_gene: TRBV20-1
j_gene: TRBJ2-3

CDR3nt: TGTGCCAGCAGCCAAGACAGAGAAGGACAAGAGACCCAGTACTTC
CDR3aa: CASSQDREGQETQYF
abundance: many
d_gene: .
v_gene: TRBV3-1
j_gene: TRBJ2-5

CDR3nt: TGTGCCAGCACTATTCCCGGGACTAGCGGGAGAGGCAATGAGCAGTTCTTC
CDR3aa: CASTIPGTSGRGNEQFF
abundance: many
d_gene: TRBD2
v_gene: TRBV6-5
j_gene: TRBJ2-1

CDR3nt: TGCGCCAGCAGCCCGAATAGCGGGGGGCAAGAGACCCAGTACTTC
CDR3aa: CASSPNSGGQETQYF
abundance: .
d_gene: TRBD2
v_gene: TRBV5-1
j_gene: TRBJ2-5